This T cell receptor (beta chain) was retrieved from a study of T cells after posttransplantation cyclophosphamide. This related bone marrow graft donor gave peripheral blood on the day of marrow donation. This CDR3 is 19 amino acids long. V dropped 1 base and J dropped 0 bases, with 16 bases sitting between them. Germline loops: CDR1 SGHAT, CDR2 FQDESV (reference sequence). This clone was counted many times. Its specificity is unknown. Study outcomes and limitations: Donor-recipient repertoire similarity was low at 1-2 months, rising over year one. Skin or GI-infiltrating T cells shared few TRB sequences with blood. Recipient CMV seropositivity and CMV reactivation strongly tracked TRB clonality.

Sequenced by immunoSEQ multiplex PCR; TCRdb stores in-frame clones only, minus some. The repertoire yields 30,000 to 45,000 clones, none seen only once; the top ten contain approximately 1.1%. V is TRBV11-1 and J is TRBJ2-6, with D possibly matching TRBD1 (6 bases). This clonotype was obtained from a girl aged 10 to 17 in good health, CMV-negative, and a related stem cell transplant donor. The source material was PBMCs. For the CDR3, the DNA is TGTGCCAGCAGCTTAGACCGGGACACTTCGTTCTCTGGGGCCAACGTCCTGACTTTC. Translated, it gives CASSLDRDTSFSGANVLTF.